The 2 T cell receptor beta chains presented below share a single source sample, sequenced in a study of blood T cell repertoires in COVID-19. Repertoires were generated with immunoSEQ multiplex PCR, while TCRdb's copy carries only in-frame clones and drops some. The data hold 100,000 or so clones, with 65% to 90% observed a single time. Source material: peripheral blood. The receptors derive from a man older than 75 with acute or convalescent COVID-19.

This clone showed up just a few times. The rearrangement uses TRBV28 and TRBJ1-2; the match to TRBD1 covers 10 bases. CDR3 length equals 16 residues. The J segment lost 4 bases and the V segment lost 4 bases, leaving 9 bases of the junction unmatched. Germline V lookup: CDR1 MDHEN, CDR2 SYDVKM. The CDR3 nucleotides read TGTGCCAGCAGTTCGCCGGCGACAGGGGGCGGCTATGGCTACACCTTC. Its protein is CASSSPATGGGYGYTF.

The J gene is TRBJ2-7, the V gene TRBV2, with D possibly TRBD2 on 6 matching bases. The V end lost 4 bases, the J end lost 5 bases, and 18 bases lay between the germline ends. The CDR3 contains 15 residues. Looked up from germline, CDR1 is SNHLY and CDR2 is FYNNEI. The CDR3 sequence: CASSVGAREENEQYF. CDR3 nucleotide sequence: TGTGCCAGCAGTGTCGGCGCCAGGGAGGAGAACGAGCAGTACTTC.